This T cell receptor (beta chain) was found in a study of T cells in Graves' hyperthyroidism and ophthalmopathy. Overall study results and limits: The model predicted ophthalmopathy a median approximately 6.3 months before onset.

Trimming took 0 bases from V and 7 from J, leaving 13 bases between them. Looked up from germline, CDR1 is MNHEY and CDR2 is SVGAGI. The CDR3 extends over 15 amino acids. This clonotype was observed a few times. Its cognate antigen is unknown. RNA transcripts gave rise to amplified TCR beta CDR3 regions. TCR CDR3 regions were first amplified by RT-PCR with HTBI primers. TCRdb re-called the multiplex PCR reads with MiXCR, one entry per CDR3 protein. The sample shows 600,000 to 650,000 distinct CDR3 sequences, around 15% of them seen only once. An absence of ophthalmopathy progression within 18 months meant stable Graves' hyperthyroidism.

The clonotype comes from a woman aged 30 to 39 with Graves' hyperthyroidism. The chain recombines TRBV6-5 with TRBJ1-5; D may be TRBD1 (6 bases). The sequenced sample was blood. The DNA for the CDR3 is TGTGCCAGCAGTTACTCGGGACAAACGGGGCAGCCCCAGCATTTT. This encodes CASSYSGQTGQPQHF.